The 7 T cell receptor beta chains reported below all come from one sample, sequenced in a study of blood T cell repertoires in COVID-19. The protocol was immunoSEQ multiplex PCR, while the TCRdb copy is restricted to in-frame clones and leaves out a portion. The sample includes 20,000 to 30,000 clones, around 88% of them seen just once. Sequenced material: peripheral blood. The receptors shown here come from a human donor with active COVID-19. The donor label of this sample is uncertain.

This chain uses TRBV7-8 with TRBJ1-2; D gene uncertain. CDR3 size: 14 residues. Per germline, CDR1 SGHVS and CDR2 FQNEAQ. The germline V and J ends were trimmed by 1 base and 4 bases, with 10 bases remaining between them. The CDR3, as DNA: TGTGCCAGCAGCTTAGGGAACAGCCGCTATGGCTACACCTTC. Translating gives CASSLGNSRYGYTF.

This clone turned up a few times. V is TRBV5-6 and J is TRBJ1-2, with D possibly being TRBD1 (6 bases). Germline V gene lookup returns CDR1 SGHDT and CDR2 YYEEEE. The CDR3 is 14 amino acids. The germline V and J ends were trimmed by 0 bases and 4 bases, with 10 bases remaining between them. CDR3 DNA sequence: TGTGCCAGCAGCTTGGAACAGGGCGTCTATGGCTACACCTTC. Residues: CASSLEQGVYGYTF. The variable domain in full, completed from reference TRBV5-6 and TRBJ1-2, reads DAGVTQSPTHLIKTRGQQVTLRCSPKSGHDTVSWYQQALGQGPQFIFQYYEEEERQRGNFPDRFSGHQFPNYSSELNVNALLLGDSALYLCASSLEQGVYGYTFGSGTRLTVV.

V is TRBV19 and J is TRBJ2-1, with D possibly being TRBD2 (6 bases). V was cut by 7 bases and J by 5 bases, with 12 bases left in between. The CDR3 consists of 13 residues. The V gene's germline CDR1 is LNHDA and CDR2 SQIVND (reference sequence). CDR3 sequence: CASKGVADNEQFF. The CDR3 nucleotides are TGTGCCAGTAAAGGGGTAGCGGACAATGAGCAGTTCTTC.

The gene calls are TRBV10-3 and TRBJ2-1; 13 positions match TRBD2. Germline CDR1 is ENHRY and CDR2 is SYGVKD. The CDR3 has 16 residues. V lost 5 bases to trimming and J lost 4 bases; unmatched junction nucleotides: 5. The DNA of the CDR3 is TGTGCCATCAGTACCGGGACTAGCGGGGTATACAATGAGCAGTTCTTC. It translates to CAISTGTSGVYNEQFF.

This sequence joins TRBV2 and TRBJ1-1; no reliable D call. Germline V gene lookup returns CDR1 SNHLY and CDR2 FYNNEI. CDR3 length: 13 amino acids. V lost 3 bases, J lost 8 bases, and 13 bases lay in between. The CDR3 region is CASSDGQLREAFF. The CDR3 coding sequence is TGTGCCAGCAGTGATGGGCAGCTTCGGGAAGCTTTCTTT.

V usage is TRBV27 and J usage is TRBJ1-6; D is possibly TRBD1 (6 bases). Per the germline V gene, CDR1 is MNHEY and CDR2 is SMNVEV (reference sequence). The CDR3 totals 13 residues. The V end lost 7 bases, the J end lost 5 bases, and 9 bases lay between the germline ends. The CDR3 region is CASNRDNNSPLHF. As DNA, the CDR3 is TGTGCCAGCAACCGGGACAATAATTCACCCCTCCACTTT.

The rearrangement joins TRBV5-4 to TRBJ2-5; tentatively, D is TRBD1 (5 bases). In germline, CDR1 is SGHNT, CDR2 YYREEE (reference sequence). Deletions cut 2 bases from V and 3 bases from J, with 11 bases between. The CDR3 covers 14 residues. The CDR3 here is CASSLGQGEETQYF. DNA of the CDR3: TGTGCCAGCAGCTTAGGCCAGGGCGAAGAGACCCAGTACTTC.